The rows below give T cell receptor delta chains drawn from one sample of a study of Vδ1+ human thymocytes. TCRdb redid the clone calls on the multiplex PCR reads with CATT. Of under 30,000 delta-chain clones in the sample, 7.4% are singletons; the top ten hold 1%. Sequencing was done on a sample of Vdelta1+ gamma-delta thymocytes from the thymus. These receptors originate from a girl in the first two years of life who had congenital heart surgery. Both conserved end residues are part of each CDR3. Fields, in order: V gene, D gene, J gene, clone size, CDR3 DNA, CDR3 protein. A D gene is named only where the DNA matches it firmly. Clone size appears in some rows only: once, few, many, or a class for an expanded clone.

TRDV1	TRDD3	TRDJ1	few	TGTGCTCTTGGGGATCTGGGTACTGGGGGATACGATTGTTTTCGCTCGGTCATCTTT	CALGDLGTGGYDCFRSVIF
TRDV1	TRDD3	TRDJ1	NA	TGTGCTCTTGGGGAATTACTGGGGGAAGACACCGATAAACTCATCTTT	CALGELLGEDTDKLIF
TRDV1	TRDD3	TRDJ1	few	TGTGCTCTTGGGGAACTTCCCCTTGCTTCCGACCCCCTGGGGGATTCGCCCCGGACCGATAAACTCATCTTT	CALGELPLASDPLGDSPRTDKLIF
TRDV1	TRDD3	TRDJ1	NA	TGTGCTCTTGGGGAGGCCCTCATCCGGAACCTTAGCTCGTACTGGGGGATAGAGGCTCCGGGTAAACTCATCTTT	CALGEALIRNLSSYWGIEAPGKLIF
TRDV1	NA	TRDJ1	few	TGTGCTCTTGGGGATCCCCTTGGTCCTACGGGGGTGGGGAGTAACACCGATAAACTCATCTTT	CALGDPLGPTGVGSNTDKLIF
TRDV1	NA	TRDJ1	NA	TGTGCTCTTGGGCTTCCTACCATACTGGGGGTCCGGTACACCGATAAACTCATCTTT	CALGLPTILGVRYTDKLIF
TRDV1	TRDD3	TRDJ1	few	TGTGCTCTTGGGGAAGGGGACTGGGGGATAATCTACACCGATAAACTCATCTTT	CALGEGDWGIIYTDKLIF
TRDV1	NA	TRDJ1	NA	TGTGCTCTTGGCAGTACCTACGACCTACTGCCCGTCGATAAACTCATCTTT	CALGSTYDLLPVDKLIF
TRDV2	TRDD3	TRDJ1	medium-sized	TGTGCCTGTTGGCCCCTGGGGGAGGTCTACACCGATAAACTCATCTTT	CACWPLGEVYTDKLIF
TRDV1	NA	TRDJ1	few	TGTGCTCTTGGGGAACCCCTCTTACGAGGCTCATACCCCGGGCCGCCCTACACCGATAAACTCATCTTT	CALGEPLLRGSYPGPPYTDKLIF
TRDV1	NA	TRDJ1	few	TGTGCTCTTGGGGAACGTACCACGTATGGTAAACTCATCTTT	CALGERTTYGKLIF
TRDV1	TRDD3	TRDJ1	few	TGTGCTCTTGGGGAACCTGCGGAGTCGTTCTGGGGGATCACCGATAAACTCATCTTT	CALGEPAESFWGITDKLIF
TRDV1	TRDD3	TRDJ1	few	TGTGCTCTTGGGGAACTAATCCTGATCAAGATGGGGGATACGTACACCGATAAACTCATCTTT	CALGELILIKMGDTYTDKLIF
TRDV1	NA	TRDJ1	NA	TGTGCTCTTGGGGAAGGGTTGACCTACCACCGAACCGATAAACTCATCTTT	CALGEGLTYHRTDKLIF
TRDV1	NA	TRDJ1	NA	TGTGCTCTTGGGGAACTAGATGGGGGCCCTGTTGCAACCACCGATAAACTCATCTTT	CALGELDGGPVATTDKLIF
TRDV1	TRDD3	TRDJ1	few	TGTGCTCTTGGGGAACTATTAGCGACATTTCGACTGGGGGATACGCAATCCAAACTCATCTTT	CALGELLATFRLGDTQSKLIF
TRDV1	TRDD3	TRDJ1	few	TGTGCTCTTGGTACATTGGGGGATACAGAAGGGACCGATAAACTCATCTTT	CALGTLGDTEGTDKLIF
TRDV1	TRDD2	TRDJ1	NA	TGTGCTCTTGGGGTGCCTTCCTGCCCAACTGGTGACACCGATAAACTCATCTTT	CALGVPSCPTGDTDKLIF
TRDV1	TRDD3	TRDJ1	NA	TGTGCTCTTGGGGGGGCCTCCCGCGCGGCTGGGGGTTTGGGGACCGATAAACTCATCTTT	CALGGASRAAGGLGTDKLIF
TRDV1	NA	TRDJ1	NA	TGTGCTCTTGGGGAAGGTCATGTTTCGCTGGCACCAGCCGATAAACTCATCTTT	CALGEGHVSLAPADKLIF
TRDV1	NA	TRDJ1	few	TGTGCTCTTGGGGAACCAGGCTGCGTAACGTCCGGGGCTGGGTCCGATAAACTCATCTTT	CALGEPGCVTSGAGSDKLIF
TRDV1	NA	TRDJ1	NA	TGTGCTCTTGGGGAAAACAGGGGGACACCCGGTCAAGTACCCATCTTT	CALGENRGTPGQVPIF
TRDV1	TRDD3	TRDJ1	few	TGTGCTCTTGGGGAACTAGAAGCCCCCTCCTACGGCCCCTGTACTGGGGGAATCGATAAACTCATCTTT	CALGELEAPSYGPCTGGIDKLIF
TRDV1	NA	TRDJ1	few	TGTGCTCTTGGGGAAGTCGGCGCGAACCCCGGTCATATCATCTTT	CALGEVGANPGHIIF
TRDV1	TRDD3	TRDJ1	few	TGTGCTCTTGGGGAACGCCCCACTACTGGGGGCACCGATAAACTCATCTTT	CALGERPTTGGTDKLIF
TRDV1	NA	TRDJ1	NA	TGTGCTCTCCCAGAAAAGGGTAAACTCATCTTT	CALPEKGKLIF
TRDV1	TRDD3	TRDJ1	few	TGTGCTCTTGGGGAACTAGATCCCCCATACAATCGTGGGGGGATCAAACTCATCTTT	CALGELDPPYNRGGIKLIF
TRDV1	TRDD3	TRDJ1	NA	TGTGCTCTTGGGGAATATAACGTTGGGGGATACACCGATAAACTCATCTTT	CALGEYNVGGYTDKLIF
TRDV1	TRDD3	TRDJ1	NA	TGTGCTCTTGGGGAACTAGGCTCCTCCCTGGGGGATAGCACCGATAAACTCATCTTT	CALGELGSSLGDSTDKLIF
TRDV1	NA	TRDJ1	few	TGTGCTCTTGGGGAACTGCGCTTACTGGTGGGGGAACTCATCTTT	CALGELRLLVGELIF
TRDV1	NA	TRDJ1	few	TGTGCTCTTGGGCCAACCTTCCCCCAGGGGCGTGTTTACACCGATAAACTCATCTTT	CALGPTFPQGRVYTDKLIF
TRDV1	NA	TRDJ1	few	TGTGCTCTTGGGGGACCGCGCCTTCCTAAGGCCCTGGGGGGCTGGTACACCGATAAACTCATCTTT	CALGGPRLPKALGGWYTDKLIF
TRDV1	TRDD3	TRDJ2	NA	TGTGCTCTTGGGGGAGCGAATGGAATGGGGGATCCGAAATCGACAGCACAACTCTTCTTT	CALGGANGMGDPKSTAQLFF
TRDV1	NA	TRDJ1	few	TGTGCTCTTGGGAAAGGCGGGGGGACCGATAAACTCATCTTT	CALGKGGGTDKLIF
TRDV1	TRDD3	TRDJ1	NA	TGTGCTCTTGGGAACTCTACTGGGGGATTCTCACCCGATAAACTCATCTTT	CALGNSTGGFSPDKLIF
TRDV1	TRDD3	TRDJ1	few	TGTGCTCTTGGGGGTCAACTGGGGGATAGGTGGACCGATAAACTCATCTTT	CALGGQLGDRWTDKLIF
TRDV1	TRDD3	TRDJ1	few	TGTGCTCTTGGGGAACGAGGGGGAACCTTACTGGGGGACTCGTACACCGATAAACTCATCTTT	CALGERGGTLLGDSYTDKLIF
TRDV1	NA	TRDJ1	few	TGTGCTCTTGGGGAATACCCACCTACCCAACTCACCGCCACCGATAAACTCATCTTT	CALGEYPPTQLTATDKLIF
TRDV1	TRDD3	TRDJ1	NA	TGTGCTCTTGGGGAAGTCTTTCTCCTAGGCCTTGGGGGATACGCTTACACCGATAAACTCATCTTT	CALGEVFLLGLGGYAYTDKLIF
TRDV1	TRDD3	TRDJ1	NA	TGTGCCTTGGTCCGCTGGGGGTACACCGATAAACTCATCTTT	CALVRWGYTDKLIF
TRDV1	NA	TRDJ1	NA	TGTGCTCTTGGGGAACTCTCCTACGCCTGGACAGAGCAACCTGAATACACCGTTAAACTCATCTTT	CALGELSYAWTEQPEYTVKLIF
TRDV1	TRDD3	TRDJ1	NA	TGTGCTCTTGGGGGACTACTGGGGGAGTACACCGATAAACTCATCTTT	CALGGLLGEYTDKLIF
TRDV2	TRDD3	TRDJ3	NA	TGTGCCTGTGAGGCCCCCCCCTTACTCGATACTGGGGGATACCCATCCTGGGACACCCGACAGATGTTTTTC	CACEAPPLLDTGGYPSWDTRQMFF
TRDV1	TRDD3	TRDJ1	few	TGTGCTCTTGGGGAACCCATACTGGGGGATAAGTTCTCCGATAAACTCATCTTT	CALGEPILGDKFSDKLIF
TRDV1	TRDD3	TRDJ1	few	TGTGCTCTTGGGGAACAGGACCTTACTGGGGGATATGATTGCACCGATAAACTCATCTTT	CALGEQDLTGGYDCTDKLIF
TRDV1	NA	TRDJ1	NA	TGTGCTCTGAGCCAGGACAGGGCTCCCCCAAATCTCATCTTT	CALSQDRAPPNLIF
TRDV1	TRDD3	TRDJ1	NA	TGTGCTCTTGGGGAACAATTCCGGGGGATAAGGTGGGCCGATAAACTCATCTTT	CALGEQFRGIRWADKLIF
TRDV1	TRDD2	TRDJ1	few	TGTGCTCTTGGGGAGCTTGAAGGCCTTCCTACCGGACTGGGTAAACTCATCTTT	CALGELEGLPTGLGKLIF
TRDV1	NA	TRDJ1	NA	TGTGCTCTTGGGGAGCCTCCTACGGGGCTGGGTTCGAACGATAAACTCATCTTT	CALGEPPTGLGSNDKLIF
TRDV1	NA	TRDJ1	few	TGTGCTCTTGGGGAACTAGTCCCTCCCCCCTGGGGTTGTAAACTCATCTTT	CALGELVPPPWGCKLIF
TRDV1	TRDD3	TRDJ1	NA	TGTGCTCTTGGGGAACTAGCCCTACTACTGGGGGGCGACACCGATAAACTCATCTTT	CALGELALLLGGDTDKLIF
TRDV1	NA	TRDJ1	few	TGTGCTCTCAGGCCTTCCTACGCGTACTGGGGGAGACTCACCGATAAACTCATCTTT	CALRPSYAYWGRLTDKLIF
TRDV1	TRDD2	TRDJ1	few	TGTGCTCTTGGGGAAGGTTCCTACCCCCACTGCGCGTTGAAACTCATCTTT	CALGEGSYPHCALKLIF
TRDV1	NA	TRDJ1	few	TGTGCTCTTGGGGAACTAGGTAAAACCTGCTGGCGAGCTCGACCTTGCACCGATAAACTCATCTTT	CALGELGKTCWRARPCTDKLIF